These T cell receptor beta chains were read from a single sample in a study of cytomegalovirus exposure and HLA in healthy donors. Profiled with immunoSEQ multiplex PCR; TCRdb holds only in-frame clones, not every one. The table shows fewer than 200,000 clones, with roughly 80% occurring only once. Sequencing was carried out using PBMCs. These receptors were obtained from a woman between 18 and 29 years old in good health and CMV-seronegative. CDR3s include the opening cysteine and the closing phenylalanine or tryptophan. Fields, in order: J gene, clone size, D gene, V gene, CDR3 DNA, CDR3 protein. The D gene is left open where the match is weak. Part of the rows lack a size; the others show once, few, many or a class for expanded clones.

j_gene: TRBJ2-5
abundance: few
d_gene: NA
v_gene: TRBV28
CDR3nt: TGTGCCAGCAGCCGACGGAGCGGAGCAAAGGAGACCCAGTACTTC
CDR3aa: CASSRRSGAKETQYF

j_gene: TRBJ2-1
abundance: NA
d_gene: TRBD2
v_gene: TRBV28
CDR3nt: TGTGCCAGCAGCCCCTCTAGCGGGGCCTACAATGAGCAGTTCTTC
CDR3aa: CASSPSSGAYNEQFF

j_gene: TRBJ2-4
abundance: NA
d_gene: TRBD1
v_gene: TRBV19
CDR3nt: TGTGCCAGTAGTGGGACAGGGAGAAACATTCAGTACTTC
CDR3aa: CASSGTGRNIQYF

j_gene: TRBJ1-1
abundance: NA
d_gene: TRBD1
v_gene: TRBV19
CDR3nt: TGTGCCAGTAGTGTGACAGGGAGAGGCACTGAAGCTTTCTTT
CDR3aa: CASSVTGRGTEAFF

j_gene: TRBJ2-7
abundance: NA
d_gene: NA
v_gene: TRBV5-1
CDR3nt: TGCGCCAGCAGCTTGGATCCGGCTAGCTACGAGCAGTACTTC
CDR3aa: CASSLDPASYEQYF

j_gene: TRBJ2-3
abundance: NA
d_gene: NA
v_gene: TRBV7-6
CDR3nt: TGTGCCAGCAGCTTAGCTCGAGATACGCAGTATTTT
CDR3aa: CASSLARDTQYF

j_gene: TRBJ2-3
abundance: few
d_gene: NA
v_gene: TRBV28
CDR3nt: TGTGCCAGCAGTTTATGGGAGAACGGGGGCACAGATACGCAGTATTTT
CDR3aa: CASSLWENGGTDTQYF

j_gene: TRBJ2-1
abundance: NA
d_gene: TRBD1
v_gene: TRBV6-5
CDR3nt: TGTGCCAGCAGCCGTGACAGGGGCTTCTACAATGAGCAGTTCTTC
CDR3aa: CASSRDRGFYNEQFF

j_gene: TRBJ1-1
abundance: NA
d_gene: NA
v_gene: TRBV10-3
CDR3nt: TGTGCCATTTCCCCTCGGTTGGGAGGGAAGGCTCGGGACACTGAAGCTTTCTTT
CDR3aa: CAISPRLGGKARDTEAFF

j_gene: TRBJ2-7
abundance: NA
d_gene: TRBD1
v_gene: TRBV7-8
CDR3nt: TGTGCCAGCAGCCACATCGGACAGGGCTACGAGCAGTACTTC
CDR3aa: CASSHIGQGYEQYF

j_gene: TRBJ2-2
abundance: NA
d_gene: TRBD2
v_gene: TRBV27
CDR3nt: TGTGCCAGCAGGCTGGGACTAGTAGTCGGGGAGCTGTTTTTT
CDR3aa: CASRLGLVVGELFF

j_gene: TRBJ1-1
abundance: NA
d_gene: TRBD1
v_gene: TRBV28
CDR3nt: TGTGCCAGCAGTAACCCAAGGGACAGCAACACTGAAGCTTTCTTT
CDR3aa: CASSNPRDSNTEAFF

j_gene: TRBJ2-7
abundance: NA
d_gene: TRBD2
v_gene: TRBV5-4
CDR3nt: TGTGCCAGCAGCTTGGGGGGGACTACTCAGGGCGAGCAGTACTTC
CDR3aa: CASSLGGTTQGEQYF

j_gene: TRBJ2-3
abundance: few
d_gene: NA
v_gene: TRBV7-8
CDR3nt: TGTGCCAGCAGAAGAGTCACAGATACGCAGTATTTT
CDR3aa: CASRRVTDTQYF

j_gene: TRBJ1-3
abundance: NA
d_gene: NA
v_gene: TRBV6-5
CDR3nt: TGTGCCAGCAGGCCAACAGGCTTCTCTGGAAACACCATATATTTT
CDR3aa: CASRPTGFSGNTIYF

j_gene: TRBJ2-7
abundance: once
d_gene: TRBD2
v_gene: TRBV6-5
CDR3nt: TGTGCCAGCAGCTCAACTAGCGGGAGAGCCTACGAGCAGTACTTC
CDR3aa: CASSSTSGRAYEQYF